The clone carrying this TCR beta chain has ten or more counts. TCRdb re-analysed the RT-PCR reads in MiXCR, keeping a single row per CDR3 protein. Of about 960,000 distinct CDR3 sequences in the sample, about a sixth were seen once. The data were obtained in a study of patients and donors after allogeneic stem cell transplantation. Trimming stripped 2 bases from V and 11 bases from J, with 16 bases between. The CDR3 extends over 13 amino acids. The TCR sequence derives from a human donor who was either an allogeneic HSCT recipient or a stem cell or donor lymphocyte infusion donor (not recorded which). It is not recorded whose cells these are; they may come from a transplant donor. The chain employs TRBV12-3 or TRBV12-4 and TRBJ2-7, with D possibly being TRBD2 (6 bases). Sequenced sample: blood, either unsorted or a sorted T cell fraction (not recorded which). The CDR3 loop is CASSLRTGTGEYF. CDR3 coding DNA: TGTGCCAGCAGTTTAAGGACCGGGACGGGAGAGTACTTC.